These 21 T cell receptor beta chains originate from one sample sequenced in a study of naive and memory T cell subsets. Two oligonucleotides, mixed equimolar, formed the beta constant-region primer covering TRBC1 and TRBC2. TCRdb independently ran MiXCR on the UMI-ligation and nested PCR reads; one entry per CDR3 protein. Of some 85,000 distinct CDR3 sequences listed, less than 15% are singletons. Sequenced material: central memory CD4+ T cells from blood. Every receptor here comes from a human donor in good health.

This clonotype was detected ten times or more. This sequence joins TRBV7-2 and TRBJ2-3; D not certain. Germline-derived CDR1 and CDR2 are SGHTA and FQGNSA. V was shortened by 7 bases and J by 4 bases, with 15 bases between the two germline ends. The CDR3 is 14 residues long. The CDR3 spells CASTSRSAADTQYF. DNA for the CDR3: TGTGCCAGCACCTCTAGATCTGCGGCAGATACGCAGTATTTT. Full variable domain (remainder filled in from reference TRBV7-2 and TRBJ2-3): GAGVSQSPSNKVTEKGKDVELRCDPISGHTALYWYRQSLGQGLEFLIYFQGNSAPDKSGLPSDRFSAERTGGSVSTLTIQRTQQEDSAVYLCASTSRSAADTQYFGPGTRLTVL.

In its sample, this clonotype was seen many times. This sequence joins TRBV10-2 and TRBJ2-3; D possibly matches TRBD1 or TRBD2 (5 bases each). V was cut by 8 bases and J by 4 bases, with 16 bases left in between. CDR3 length: 14 amino acids. Looked up from germline, CDR1 is WSHSY and CDR2 is SAAADI. The CDR3 coding sequence is TGCGCCAGCGGCCGGGACGGAGGCCCAGATACGCAGTATTTT. It translates to CASGRDGGPDTQYF.

The CDR3 reads CASSGETRTEAFF. The CDR3, as DNA: TGTGCCAGCAGTGGCGAAACACGCACTGAAGCTTTCTTT. The chain carries TRBV2 and TRBJ1-1; D remains ambiguous. The CDR3 has 13 residues. V was shortened by 4 bases and J by 4 bases, with 10 bases between the two germline ends. CDR1 and CDR2 (germline): SNHLY, FYNNEI.

The chain has TRBV29-1 and TRBJ1-5; the match to TRBD1 covers 8 bases. J lost 5 bases, V lost 4 bases, and 4 bases had no gene match. CDR3 length equals 13 residues. The V gene's germline CDR1 is SQVTM and CDR2 ANQGSEA. The CDR3 DNA sequence: TGCAGCGTTGGACCAGGGGGCTATCAGCCCCAGCATTTT. It specifies CSVGPGGYQPQHF.

V usage is TRBV12-3 or TRBV12-4 and J usage is TRBJ1-2; D is unresolved. This CDR3 has 15 residues. Deletions cut 1 base from V and 4 bases from J, with 13 bases between. The CDR3 is CASSLVRGGGYGYTF. CDR3 DNA: TGTGCCAGCAGTTTAGTTCGGGGTGGCGGCTATGGCTACACCTTC.

The CDR3 protein is CASSLTGGYTEAFF. CDR3 in DNA: TGTGCCAGCAGCTTAACGGGGGGCTACACTGAAGCTTTCTTT. V is TRBV7-2 and J is TRBJ1-1; possibly TRBD1 for D (6 bases). Germline V CDR1 and CDR2: SGHTA, FQGNSA. The CDR3 has 14 residues. Trimming left V 2 bases short and J 3 bases short, with 10 bases between.

This clonotype was observed a few times. The chain has TRBV20-1 and TRBJ2-3, with 11 bases matching TRBD2. The CDR3 sequence is 20 residues long. The germline V gene encodes CDR1 DFQATT and CDR2 SNEGSKA (reference sequence). Unmatched junction bases numbered 15, after V lost 0 bases and J lost 1 base. The CDR3 sequence is CSARDLGRLAGTWGTDTQYF. The CDR3 region has the DNA TGCAGTGCTAGAGATCTGGGAAGACTAGCGGGGACGTGGGGCACAGATACGCAGTATTTT.

In nucleotides, the CDR3 is TGTGCCAGCAGTCCCCGCCCACCCTACGAGCAGTACTTC. Its protein product is CASSPRPPYEQYF. V usage is TRBV27 and J usage is TRBJ2-7; no firm D call. V lost 5 bases and J 2 bases, leaving 10 bases between the germline ends. The length of the CDR3 is 13 residues. CDR1 and CDR2 (germline): MNHEY, SMNVEV (reference sequence).

This clonotype was seen at least ten times. The CDR3 here is CASSGTHYEQYF. CDR3 DNA: TGCGCCAGCAGCGGGACCCACTACGAGCAGTACTTC. This chain links TRBV10-2 with TRBJ2-7; D tentatively reads TRBD1 or TRBD2 (5 bases each). Trimming left V 6 bases short and J 3 bases short, with 9 bases between. Per germline, CDR1 WSHSY and CDR2 SAAADI. The CDR3 runs 12 residues.

The chain combines TRBV28 with TRBJ2-5, with 10 bases that match TRBD2. Trimming at V came to 10 bases and at J to 5 bases, leaving 10 bases not matched to a gene. The CDR3 spans 14 residues. Germline CDR1 reads MDHEN; CDR2 reads SYDVKM. Written as DNA, the CDR3 is TGTGCCACAAACCCTAGCGGGAGAAAGGAGACCCAGTACTTC. This translates into CATNPSGRKETQYF.

In its sample, this clonotype was seen many times. V and J are TRBV2 and TRBJ2-7; no definite D call. Germline V gene lookup returns CDR1 SNHLY and CDR2 FYNNEI. Trimming took off 6 bases at V and 13 bases at J, with 16 bases between the two ends. The CDR3 contains 11 residues. The CDR3 loop is CASRSQQWSYF. DNA for the CDR3: TGTGCCAGCAGATCCCAGCAATGGAGTTACTTC.

The chain has TRBV15 and TRBJ2-7; TRBD2 agrees at 7 bases. Germline assignment: CDR1 LNHNV and CDR2 YYDKDF (reference sequence). Trimming at V came to 2 bases and at J to 1 base, leaving 8 bases not matched to a gene. The CDR3 loop spans 16 amino acids. CDR3 protein: CATSRSGTGLSYEQYF. CDR3 nucleotides: TGTGCCACCAGCAGAAGCGGGACCGGGTTGTCCTACGAGCAGTACTTC.

This chain joins TRBV2 and TRBJ1-4; tentatively, D is TRBD1 (6 bases). The CDR3 covers 15 residues. Trimming pared 4 bases from V and 8 bases from J, leaving 17 bases between. Germline V gene lookup returns CDR1 SNHLY and CDR2 FYNNEI. CDR3 protein: CASSGLGTSVEKLFF. In DNA form, the CDR3 reads TGTGCCAGCAGTGGTCTTGGGACAAGTGTGGAAAAACTGTTTTTT. Full variable domain (missing parts from reference TRBV2 and TRBJ1-4): EPEVTQTPSHQVTQMGQEVILRCVPISNHLYFYWYRQILGQKVEFLVSFYNNEISEKSEIFDDQFSVERPDGSNFTLKIRSTKLEDSAMYFCASSGLGTSVEKLFFGSGTQLSVL.

The DNA for the CDR3 is TGTGCCAGCTCACCACGCCGGGGCCAAGAGACCCAGTACTTC. This translates into CASSPRRGQETQYF. V and J are TRBV18 and TRBJ2-5, with D perhaps TRBD2 (5 bases). The length of the CDR3 is 14 residues. V gave up 1 base and J gave up 1 base, with 7 bases separating them. The V gene's germline CDR1 is KGHSH and CDR2 LQKENI. Full variable domain (outside the CDR3, taken from reference TRBV18 and TRBJ2-5): NAGVMQNPRHLVRRRGQEARLRCSPMKGHSHVYWYRQLPEEGLKFMVYLQKENIIDESGMPKERFSAEFPKEGPSILRIQQVVRGDSAAYFCASSPRRGQETQYFGPGTRLLVL.

V gene TRBV6-6 combines with J gene TRBJ1-1, with D perhaps TRBD1 (6 bases). The V gene's germline CDR1 is MNHNY and CDR2 SVGAGI (reference sequence). The germline V and J ends were trimmed by 5 bases and 5 bases, with 12 bases remaining between them. There are 13 residues in the CDR3. The CDR3 sequence: CASSLRQDTEAFF. The CDR3 DNA is TGTGCCAGCAGTCTCCGACAGGATACTGAAGCTTTCTTT.

There are a few counts of this clonotype. This chain links TRBV12-3 or TRBV12-4 with TRBJ2-3, with D possibly matching TRBD2 (6 bases). V gave up 5 bases and J gave up 2 bases, with 17 bases separating them. CDR3 length: 16 residues. CDR3 in amino acids: CASSPSTRRATDTQYF. The CDR3 DNA reads TGTGCCAGCAGTCCCTCGACTAGAAGGGCCACAGATACGCAGTATTTT.

The rearrangement joins TRBV9 to TRBJ1-1; tentative D call: TRBD1 (6 bases). Germline V gives CDR1 SGDLS, CDR2 YYNGEE. Deletions cut 7 bases from V and 4 bases from J, with 17 bases between. CDR3 size: 14 residues. CDR3 protein: CASGRGSGPTEAFF. The CDR3, as DNA: TGTGCCAGCGGCAGGGGCTCGGGACCCACTGAAGCTTTCTTT.

This clonotype came up a few times. The V call is TRBV12-3 or TRBV12-4, the J call TRBJ1-5; D possibly corresponds to TRBD1 (5 bases). Between the trimmed V and J ends, which lost 5 bases and 4 bases, there was a span of 15 bases. The CDR3 is 15 amino acids. The DNA of the CDR3 is TGTGCCAGCAGTCTTACGGGGCAGGGAAATCAGCCCCAGCATTTT. Amino acids: CASSLTGQGNQPQHF.

The sample holds a few counts of this clonotype. Written as DNA, the CDR3 is TGCAGTGCTAGAGATATACGGGGGTCAGTTGGAGAGCAGTTCTTC. The encoded protein is CSARDIRGSVGEQFF. V usage is TRBV20-1 and J usage is TRBJ2-1, with D maybe TRBD2 (6 bases). Germline V gene lookup returns CDR1 DFQATT and CDR2 SNEGSKA (reference sequence). This CDR3 region has 15 residues. Trimming took off 0 bases at V and 10 bases at J, with 19 bases between the two ends.

The table lists this clonotype with a few counts. CDR3 sequence reads: CSAFGLAGQSNNEQFF. The CDR3 nucleotides read TGCAGTGCTTTTGGGTTGGCAGGGCAAAGTAACAATGAGCAGTTCTTC. The rearrangement uses TRBV20-1 and TRBJ2-1; D perhaps matches TRBD1 (5 bases). V was cut by 5 bases and J by 5 bases, with 22 bases left in between. The CDR3 runs to 16 residues. Per the germline V gene, CDR1 is DFQATT and CDR2 is SNEGSKA (reference sequence).

The rearrangement links TRBV6-6 to TRBJ1-1; a weak D match, TRBD1 (5 bases). Trimming pared 6 bases from V and 5 bases from J, leaving 19 bases between. This CDR3 contains 15 residues. Germline CDR1 and CDR2: MNHNY and SVGAGI (reference sequence). CDR3 amino acids: CASSQVNGARTEAFF. The CDR3 region has the DNA TGTGCCAGCAGCCAGGTTAATGGGGCGAGGACTGAAGCTTTCTTT.